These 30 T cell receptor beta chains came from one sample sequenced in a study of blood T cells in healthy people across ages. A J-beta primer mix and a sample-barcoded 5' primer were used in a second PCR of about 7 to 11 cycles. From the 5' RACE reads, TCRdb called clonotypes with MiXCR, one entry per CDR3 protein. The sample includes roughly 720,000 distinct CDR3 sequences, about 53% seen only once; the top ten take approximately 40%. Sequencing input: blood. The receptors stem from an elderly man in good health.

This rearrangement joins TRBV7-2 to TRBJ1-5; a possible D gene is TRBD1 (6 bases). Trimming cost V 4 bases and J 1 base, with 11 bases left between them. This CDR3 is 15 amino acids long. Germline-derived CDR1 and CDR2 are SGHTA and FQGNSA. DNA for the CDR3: TGTGCCAGCAGCTCGGGGGGGGCAAGCAATCAGCCCCAGCATTTT. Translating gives CASSSGGASNQPQHF.

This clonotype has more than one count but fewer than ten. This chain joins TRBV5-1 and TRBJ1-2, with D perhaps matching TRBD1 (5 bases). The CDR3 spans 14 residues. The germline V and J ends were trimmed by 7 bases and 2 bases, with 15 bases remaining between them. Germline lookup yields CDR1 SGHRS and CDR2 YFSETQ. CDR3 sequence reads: CASGAGGANYGYTF. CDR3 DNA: TGCGCCAGCGGGGCTGGGGGAGCGAACTATGGCTACACCTTC. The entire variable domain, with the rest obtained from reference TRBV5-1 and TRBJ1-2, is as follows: KAGVTQTPRYLIKTRGQQVTLSCSPISGHRSVSWYQQTPGQGLQFLFEYFSETQRNKGNFPGRFSGRQFSNSRSEMNVSTLELGDSALYLCASGAGGANYGYTFGSGTRLTVV.

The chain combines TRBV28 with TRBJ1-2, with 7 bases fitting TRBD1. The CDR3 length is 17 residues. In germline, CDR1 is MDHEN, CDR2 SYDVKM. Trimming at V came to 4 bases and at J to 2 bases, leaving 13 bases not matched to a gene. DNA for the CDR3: TGTGCCAGCAGTTCCACATCCGTCAGGGGGGAAAACTATGGCTACACCTTC. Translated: CASSSTSVRGENYGYTF.

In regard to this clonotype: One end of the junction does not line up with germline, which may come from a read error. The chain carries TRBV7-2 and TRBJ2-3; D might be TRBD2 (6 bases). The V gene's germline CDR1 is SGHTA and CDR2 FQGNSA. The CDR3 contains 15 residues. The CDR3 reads CASNLALAPTDTQYF. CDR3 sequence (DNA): TGTGCCAGCAACTTAGCACTAGCTCCCACAGATACGCAGTATTTT.

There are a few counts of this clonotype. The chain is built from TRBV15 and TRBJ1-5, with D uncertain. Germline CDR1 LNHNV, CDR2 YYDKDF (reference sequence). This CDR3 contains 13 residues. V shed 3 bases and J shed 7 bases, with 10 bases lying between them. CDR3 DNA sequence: TGTGCCACCAGCAGTAGACCGGAACAGCCCCAGCATTTT. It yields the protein CATSSRPEQPQHF. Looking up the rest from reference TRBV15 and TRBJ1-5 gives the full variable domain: DAMVIQNPRYQVTQFGKPVTLSCSQTLNHNVMYWYQQKSSQAPKLLFHYYDKDFNNEADTPDNFQSRRPNTSFCFLDIRSPGLGDTAMYLCATSSRPEQPQHFGDGTRLSIL.

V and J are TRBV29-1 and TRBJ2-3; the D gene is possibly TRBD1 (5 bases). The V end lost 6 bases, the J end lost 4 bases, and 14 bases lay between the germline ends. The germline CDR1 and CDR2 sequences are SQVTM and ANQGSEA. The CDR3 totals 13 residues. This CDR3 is CSVVTEAADTQYF. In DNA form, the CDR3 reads TGCAGCGTCGTGACAGAGGCTGCAGATACGCAGTATTTT.

The DNA of the CDR3 is TGTGCCAGCAGCTTACGTGCCCGGACAGGGGGCACAGATACGCAGTATTTT. It yields the protein CASSLRARTGGTDTQYF. The genes are TRBV7-9 and TRBJ2-3, with 9 bases that match TRBD1. Per the germline V gene, CDR1 is SEHNR and CDR2 is FQNEAQ (reference sequence). The CDR3 contains 17 residues. The ends lost 2 bases at V and 1 base at J; junction bases unmatched: 7.

In DNA form, the CDR3 reads TGCGCCAGCAGCAGAGTGGGAACTAGCGTTTACAATGAGCAGTTCTTC. Amino acid sequence: CASSRVGTSVYNEQFF. The rearrangement links TRBV5-1 to TRBJ2-1, with 7 positions matching TRBD2. Germline CDR1 and CDR2: SGHRS and YFSETQ. The CDR3 runs 16 residues. V was pared by 4 bases and J by 4 bases, with 11 bases of the junction left unmatched.

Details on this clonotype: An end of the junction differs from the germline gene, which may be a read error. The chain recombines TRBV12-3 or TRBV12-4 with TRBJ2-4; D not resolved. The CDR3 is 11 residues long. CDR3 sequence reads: CASSFKNILYF. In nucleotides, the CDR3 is TGTGCCAGCAGTTTCAAGAACATTCTGTACTTC.

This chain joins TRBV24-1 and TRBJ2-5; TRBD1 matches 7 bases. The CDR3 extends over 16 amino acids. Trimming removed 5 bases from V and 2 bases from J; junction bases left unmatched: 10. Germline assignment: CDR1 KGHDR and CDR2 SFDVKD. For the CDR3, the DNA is TGTGCCACCAGTGCACCCTCCGGACAGGAACAAGAGACCCAGTACTTC. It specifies CATSAPSGQEQETQYF.

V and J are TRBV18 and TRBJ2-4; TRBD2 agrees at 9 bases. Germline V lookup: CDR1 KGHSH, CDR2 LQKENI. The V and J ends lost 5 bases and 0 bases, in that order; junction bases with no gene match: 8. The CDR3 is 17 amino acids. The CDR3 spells CASSRSAGGPAKNIQYF. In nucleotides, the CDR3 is TGTGCCAGCTCAAGATCAGCGGGAGGCCCAGCCAAAAACATTCAGTACTTC.

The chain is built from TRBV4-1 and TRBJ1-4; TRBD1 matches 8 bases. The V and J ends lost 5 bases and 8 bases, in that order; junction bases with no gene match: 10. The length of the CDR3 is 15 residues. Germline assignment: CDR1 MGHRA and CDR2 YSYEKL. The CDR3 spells CASSLDRVSGEKLFF. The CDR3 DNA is TGCGCCAGCAGCTTGGACAGGGTTTCGGGCGAAAAACTGTTTTTT.

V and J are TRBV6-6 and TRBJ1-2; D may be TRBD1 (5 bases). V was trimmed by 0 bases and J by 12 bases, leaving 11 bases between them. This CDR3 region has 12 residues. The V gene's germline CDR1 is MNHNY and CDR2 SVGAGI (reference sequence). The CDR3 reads CASSYSGGVDTF. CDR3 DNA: TGTGCCAGCAGTTACTCGGGGGGAGTTGACACCTTC.

The CDR3 DNA reads TGTGCCAGCAGCTTAGGGGCTACTGGCCGGACCCAGTACTTC. Residues: CASSLGATGRTQYF. This chain uses TRBV7-6 with TRBJ2-7; no definite D call. The DNA end is more similar to TRBJ2-5, so the J call may be wrong. The length of the CDR3 is 14 residues. Germline lookup yields CDR1 SGHVS and CDR2 FNYEAQ.

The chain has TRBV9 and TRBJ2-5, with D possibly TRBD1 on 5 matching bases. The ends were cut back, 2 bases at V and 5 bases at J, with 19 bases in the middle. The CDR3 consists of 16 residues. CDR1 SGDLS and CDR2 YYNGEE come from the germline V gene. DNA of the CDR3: TGTGCCAGCAGCGTGTCTCAGGGTGTTGGTTTGGAGACCCAGTACTTC. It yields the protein CASSVSQGVGLETQYF. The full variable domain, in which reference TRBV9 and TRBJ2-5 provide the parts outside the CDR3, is DSGVTQTPKHLITATGQRVTLRCSPRSGDLSVYWYQQSLDQGLQFLIQYYNGEERAKGNILERFSAQQFPDLHSELNLSSLELGDSALYFCASSVSQGVGLETQYFGPGTRLLVL.

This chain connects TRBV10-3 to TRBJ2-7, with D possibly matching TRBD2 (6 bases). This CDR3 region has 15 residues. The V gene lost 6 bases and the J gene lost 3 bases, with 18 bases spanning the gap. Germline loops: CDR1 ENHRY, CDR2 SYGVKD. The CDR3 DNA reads TGTGCCATCAGCCCCGGTCCTGGAGGGAACTACGAGCAGTACTTC. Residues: CAISPGPGGNYEQYF.

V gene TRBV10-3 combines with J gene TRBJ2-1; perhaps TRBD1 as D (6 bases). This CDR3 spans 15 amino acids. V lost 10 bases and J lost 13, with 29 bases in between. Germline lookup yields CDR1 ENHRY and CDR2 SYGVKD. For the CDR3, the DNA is TGTGCCACCACCGAGGGTAGGGGGTTTCAAGAGACCCAGTTCTTC. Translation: CATTEGRGFQETQFF.

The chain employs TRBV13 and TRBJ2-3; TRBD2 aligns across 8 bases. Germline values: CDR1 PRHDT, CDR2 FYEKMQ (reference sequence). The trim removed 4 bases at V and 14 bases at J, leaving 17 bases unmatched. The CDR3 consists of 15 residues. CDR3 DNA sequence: TGTGCCAGCAGCTCCAGCGGGGGCGGATTTAGATACGCGTATTTT. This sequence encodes CASSSSGGGFRYAYF.

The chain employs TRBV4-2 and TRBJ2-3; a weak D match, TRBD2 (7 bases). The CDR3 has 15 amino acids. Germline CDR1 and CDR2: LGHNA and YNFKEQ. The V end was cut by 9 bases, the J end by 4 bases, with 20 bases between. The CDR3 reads CASGGRELGADTQYF. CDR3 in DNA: TGTGCCAGTGGGGGGCGGGAGCTCGGCGCAGATACGCAGTATTTT.

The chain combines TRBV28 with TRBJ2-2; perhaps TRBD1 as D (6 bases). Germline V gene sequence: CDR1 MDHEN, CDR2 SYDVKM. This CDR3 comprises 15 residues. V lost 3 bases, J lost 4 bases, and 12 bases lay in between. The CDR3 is CASSFWQGTTGELFF. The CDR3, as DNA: TGTGCCAGCAGTTTTTGGCAGGGGACCACCGGGGAGCTGTTTTTT.

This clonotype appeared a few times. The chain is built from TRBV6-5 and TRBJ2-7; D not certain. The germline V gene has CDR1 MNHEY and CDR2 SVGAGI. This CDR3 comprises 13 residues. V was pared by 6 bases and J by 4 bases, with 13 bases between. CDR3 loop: CASRRSLGYEQYF. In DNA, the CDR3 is TGTGCCAGCAGAAGGTCATTAGGGTACGAGCAGTACTTC.

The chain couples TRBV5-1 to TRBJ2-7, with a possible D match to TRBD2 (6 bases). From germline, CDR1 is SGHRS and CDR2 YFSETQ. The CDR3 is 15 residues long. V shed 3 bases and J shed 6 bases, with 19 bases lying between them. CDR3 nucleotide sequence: TGCGCCAGCAGCTCGCGGGGTGGGAGCGCCTTCGAGCAGTACTTC. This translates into CASSSRGGSAFEQYF.

CDR3 region: CASSGGELSTDTQYF. In DNA, the CDR3 is TGTGCCAGCAGCGGAGGGGAGTTGAGCACAGATACGCAGTATTTT. This sequence joins TRBV7-9 and TRBJ2-3; D possibly corresponds to TRBD2 (6 bases). Trimming took 5 bases from V and 0 from J, leaving 12 bases between them. The CDR3 loop spans 15 amino acids. CDR1 and CDR2 from the germline V gene are SEHNR and FQNEAQ (reference sequence).

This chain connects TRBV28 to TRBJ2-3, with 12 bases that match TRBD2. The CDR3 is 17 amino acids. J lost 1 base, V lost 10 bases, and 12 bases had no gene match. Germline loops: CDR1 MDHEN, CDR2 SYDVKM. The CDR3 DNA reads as TGTGCCACCCTGATCCCTAGCGGGAGGGTCGGCACAGATACGCAGTATTTT. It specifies CATLIPSGRVGTDTQYF.

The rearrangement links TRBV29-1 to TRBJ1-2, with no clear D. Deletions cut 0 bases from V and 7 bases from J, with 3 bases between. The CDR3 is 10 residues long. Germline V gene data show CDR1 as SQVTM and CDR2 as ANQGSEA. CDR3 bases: TGCAGCGTTGAAGAACGTGGCTACACCTTC. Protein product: CSVEERGYTF.

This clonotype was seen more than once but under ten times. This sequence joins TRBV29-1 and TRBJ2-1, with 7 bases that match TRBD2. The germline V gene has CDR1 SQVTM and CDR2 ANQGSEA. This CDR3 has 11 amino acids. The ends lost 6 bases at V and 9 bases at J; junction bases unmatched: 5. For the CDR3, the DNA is TGCAGCGTCGGGGACTACCCTGAGCAGTTCTTC. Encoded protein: CSVGDYPEQFF.

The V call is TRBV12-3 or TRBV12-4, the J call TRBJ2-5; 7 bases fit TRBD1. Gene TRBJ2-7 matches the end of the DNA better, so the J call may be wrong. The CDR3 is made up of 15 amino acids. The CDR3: CASSLRGGGADEQYF. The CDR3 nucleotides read TGTGCCAGCAGTTTACGAGGGGGCGGTGCGGACGAGCAGTACTTC.

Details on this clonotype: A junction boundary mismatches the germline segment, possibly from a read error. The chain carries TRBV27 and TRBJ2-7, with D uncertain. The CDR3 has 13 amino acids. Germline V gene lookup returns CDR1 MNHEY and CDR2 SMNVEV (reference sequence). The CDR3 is CACSPDKFYEQYF. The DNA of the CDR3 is TGTGCCTGCAGTCCCGACAAATTCTACGAGCAGTACTTC.

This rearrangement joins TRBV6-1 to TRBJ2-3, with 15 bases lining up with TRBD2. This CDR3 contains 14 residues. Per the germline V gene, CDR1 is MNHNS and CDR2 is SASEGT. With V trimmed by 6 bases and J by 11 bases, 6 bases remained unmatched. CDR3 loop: CASSGLAGGPLQYF. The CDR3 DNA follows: TGTGCCAGCAGCGGACTAGCGGGAGGGCCGTTGCAGTATTTT.

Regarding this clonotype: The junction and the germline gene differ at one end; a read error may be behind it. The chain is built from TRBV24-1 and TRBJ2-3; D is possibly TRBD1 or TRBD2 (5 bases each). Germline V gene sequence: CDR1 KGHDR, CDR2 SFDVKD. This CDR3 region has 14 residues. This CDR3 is CAASSGTEHRYAYF. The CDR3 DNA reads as TGTGCCGCCAGTTCCGGGACCGAACACAGATACGCGTATTTT.